The T cell receptor (beta chain) described here comes from a study of blood T cell repertoires in COVID-19. The data were produced by immunoSEQ multiplex PCR, yet TCRdb's version contains in-frame clones alone and is incomplete. The data contain around 360,000 clones, roughly 90% of them singletons. The sample taken for sequencing was PBMCs or T cells enriched from blood (not recorded which). The receptor was derived from a woman under 40 who had recovered from COVID-19.

The CDR3 here is CAGRGGTGANVLTF. The CDR3 DNA is TGTGCCGGAAGGGGGGGCACTGGGGCCAACGTCCTGACTTTC. The chain uses TRBV7-9 and TRBJ2-6; a possible D gene is TRBD2 (7 bases). CDR1 and CDR2 from the germline V gene are SEHNR and FQNEAQ (reference sequence). The CDR3 runs to 14 residues. Deletions cut 11 bases from V and 2 bases from J, with 13 bases between.